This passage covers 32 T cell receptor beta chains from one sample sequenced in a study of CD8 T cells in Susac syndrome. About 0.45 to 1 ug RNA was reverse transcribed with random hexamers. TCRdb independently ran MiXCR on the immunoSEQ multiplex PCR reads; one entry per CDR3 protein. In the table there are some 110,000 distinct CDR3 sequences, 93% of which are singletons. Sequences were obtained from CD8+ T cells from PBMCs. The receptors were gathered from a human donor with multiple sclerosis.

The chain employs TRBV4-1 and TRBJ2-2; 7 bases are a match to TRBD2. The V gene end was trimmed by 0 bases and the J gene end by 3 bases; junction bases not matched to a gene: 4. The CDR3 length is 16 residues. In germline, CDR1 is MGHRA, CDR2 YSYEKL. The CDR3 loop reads CASSQDPSGDTGELFF. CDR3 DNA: TGCGCCAGCAGCCAAGATCCCAGCGGGGACACCGGGGAGCTGTTTTTT.

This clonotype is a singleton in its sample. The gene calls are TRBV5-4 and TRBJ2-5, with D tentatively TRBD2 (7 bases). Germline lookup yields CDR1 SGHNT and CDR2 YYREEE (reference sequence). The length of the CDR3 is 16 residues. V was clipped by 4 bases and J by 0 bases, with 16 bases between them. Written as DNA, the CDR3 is TGTGCCAGCAGCCCATGGGGGGGGCGGAACCAAGAGACCCAGTACTTC. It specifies CASSPWGGRNQETQYF.

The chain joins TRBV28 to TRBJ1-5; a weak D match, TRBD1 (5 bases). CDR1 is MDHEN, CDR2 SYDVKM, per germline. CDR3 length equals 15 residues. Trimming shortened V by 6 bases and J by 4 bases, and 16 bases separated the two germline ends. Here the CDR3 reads CASRETTARNQPQHF. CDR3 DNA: TGTGCCAGCAGGGAGACGACAGCCAGAAATCAGCCCCAGCATTTT.

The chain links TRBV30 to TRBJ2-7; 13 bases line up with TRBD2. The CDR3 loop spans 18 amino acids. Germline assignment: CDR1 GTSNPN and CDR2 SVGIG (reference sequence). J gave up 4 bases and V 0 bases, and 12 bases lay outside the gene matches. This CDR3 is CAWSVPGLAGAKRYEQYF. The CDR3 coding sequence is TGTGCCTGGAGTGTACCTGGACTAGCGGGGGCCAAGAGGTACGAGCAGTACTTC.

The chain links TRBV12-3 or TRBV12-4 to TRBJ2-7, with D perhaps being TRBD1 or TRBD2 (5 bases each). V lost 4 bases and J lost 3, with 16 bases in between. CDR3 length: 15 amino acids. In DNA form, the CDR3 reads TGTGCCAGCAGTTCCCGGGGCCGTACCCTCTACGAGCAGTACTTC. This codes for CASSSRGRTLYEQYF.

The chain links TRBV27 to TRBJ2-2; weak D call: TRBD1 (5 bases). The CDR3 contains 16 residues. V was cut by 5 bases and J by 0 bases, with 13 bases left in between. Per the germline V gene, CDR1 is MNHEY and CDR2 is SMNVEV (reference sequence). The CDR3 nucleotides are TGTGCCAGCAGTGCTCAGGGTGACGCGAACACCGGGGAGCTGTTTTTT. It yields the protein CASSAQGDANTGELFF.

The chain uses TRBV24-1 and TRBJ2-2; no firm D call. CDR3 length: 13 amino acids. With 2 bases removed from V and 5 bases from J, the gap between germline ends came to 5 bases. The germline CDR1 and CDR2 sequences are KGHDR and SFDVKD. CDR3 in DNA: TGTGCCACCAGTGATTCTAGGACCGGGGAGCTGTTTTTT. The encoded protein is CATSDSRTGELFF.

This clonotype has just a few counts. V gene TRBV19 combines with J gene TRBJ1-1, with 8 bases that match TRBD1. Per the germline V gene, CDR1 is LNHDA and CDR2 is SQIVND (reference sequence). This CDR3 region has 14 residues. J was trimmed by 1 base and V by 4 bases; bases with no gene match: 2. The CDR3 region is CASSTGQGNTEAFF. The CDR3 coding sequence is TGTGCCAGTAGTACCGGACAGGGGAACACTGAAGCTTTCTTT.

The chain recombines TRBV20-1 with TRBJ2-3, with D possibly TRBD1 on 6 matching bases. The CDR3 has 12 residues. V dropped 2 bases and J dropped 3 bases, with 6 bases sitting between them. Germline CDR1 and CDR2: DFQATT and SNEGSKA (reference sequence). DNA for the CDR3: TGCAGTGCTAGACAGGGGACAGATACGCAGTATTTT. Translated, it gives CSARQGTDTQYF.

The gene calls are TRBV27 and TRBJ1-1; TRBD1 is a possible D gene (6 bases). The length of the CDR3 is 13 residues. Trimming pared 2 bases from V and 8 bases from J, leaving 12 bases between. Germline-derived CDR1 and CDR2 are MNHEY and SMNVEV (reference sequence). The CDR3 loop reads CASSLGDRIEAFF. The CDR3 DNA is TGTGCCAGCAGTTTAGGCGACAGGATAGAAGCTTTCTTT.

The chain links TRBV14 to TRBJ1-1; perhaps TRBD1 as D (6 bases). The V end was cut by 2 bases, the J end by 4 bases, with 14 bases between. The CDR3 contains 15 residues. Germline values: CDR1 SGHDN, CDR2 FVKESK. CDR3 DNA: TGTGCCAGCAGCCAAATCTTGCGGGGGCCCACTGAAGCTTTCTTT. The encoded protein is CASSQILRGPTEAFF.

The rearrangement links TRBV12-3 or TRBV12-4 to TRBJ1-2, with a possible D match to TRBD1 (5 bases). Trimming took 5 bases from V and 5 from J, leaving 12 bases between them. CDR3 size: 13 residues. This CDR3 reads CASSPGPAYGYTF. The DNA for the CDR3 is TGTGCCAGCAGTCCGGGACCGGCATATGGCTACACCTTC.

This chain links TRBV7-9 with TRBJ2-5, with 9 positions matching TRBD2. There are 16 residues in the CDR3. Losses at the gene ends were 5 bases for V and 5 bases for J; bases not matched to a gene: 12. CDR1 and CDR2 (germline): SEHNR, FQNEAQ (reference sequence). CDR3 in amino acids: CASSHLISGSAETQYF. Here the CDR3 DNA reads TGTGCCAGCAGCCACCTAATTAGCGGGAGTGCGGAGACCCAGTACTTC.

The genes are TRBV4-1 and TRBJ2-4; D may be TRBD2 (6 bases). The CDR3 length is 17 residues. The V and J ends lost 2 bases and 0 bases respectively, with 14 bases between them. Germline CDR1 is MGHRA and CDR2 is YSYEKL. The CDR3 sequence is CASSQPNQGLAKNIQYF. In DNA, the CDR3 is TGCGCCAGCAGCCAACCCAACCAGGGACTAGCCAAAAACATTCAGTACTTC.

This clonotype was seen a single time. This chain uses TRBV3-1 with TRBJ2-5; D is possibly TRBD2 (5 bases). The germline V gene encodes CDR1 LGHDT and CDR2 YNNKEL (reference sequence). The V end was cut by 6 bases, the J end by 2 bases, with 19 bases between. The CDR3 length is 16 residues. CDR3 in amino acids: CASSRAAREIQETQYF. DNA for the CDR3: TGTGCCAGCAGTCGGGCGGCGAGGGAGATACAAGAGACCCAGTACTTC.

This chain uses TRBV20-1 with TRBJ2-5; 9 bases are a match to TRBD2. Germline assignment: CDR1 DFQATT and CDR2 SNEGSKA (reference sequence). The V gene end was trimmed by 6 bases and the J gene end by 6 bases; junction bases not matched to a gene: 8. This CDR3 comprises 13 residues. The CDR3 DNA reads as TGCAGTGCGCCGGGACTAGCTTGGAAGACCCAGTACTTC. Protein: CSAPGLAWKTQYF.

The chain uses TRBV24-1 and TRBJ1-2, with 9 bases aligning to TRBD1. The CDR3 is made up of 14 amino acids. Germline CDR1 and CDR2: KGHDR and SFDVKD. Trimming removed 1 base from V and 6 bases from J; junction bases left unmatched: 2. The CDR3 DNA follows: TGTGCCACCAGTGATTTAGGGACAGGGCATGGCTACACCTTC. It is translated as CATSDLGTGHGYTF.

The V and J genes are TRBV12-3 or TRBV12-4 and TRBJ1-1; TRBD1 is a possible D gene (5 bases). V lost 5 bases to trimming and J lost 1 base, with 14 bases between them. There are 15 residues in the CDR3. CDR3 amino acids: CASSPSDRTNTEAFF. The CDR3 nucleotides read TGTGCCAGCAGTCCTTCAGACAGAACGAACACTGAAGCTTTCTTT.

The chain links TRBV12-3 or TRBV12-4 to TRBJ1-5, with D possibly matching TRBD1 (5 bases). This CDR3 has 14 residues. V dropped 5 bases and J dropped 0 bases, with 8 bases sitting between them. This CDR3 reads CASSGGYSNQPQHF. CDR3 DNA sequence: TGTGCCAGCAGTGGGGGGTATAGCAATCAGCCCCAGCATTTT.

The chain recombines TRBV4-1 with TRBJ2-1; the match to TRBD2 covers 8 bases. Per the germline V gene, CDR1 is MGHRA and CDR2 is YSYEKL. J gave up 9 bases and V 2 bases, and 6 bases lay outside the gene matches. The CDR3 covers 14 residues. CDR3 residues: CASSQSQREFEQFF. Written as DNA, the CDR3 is TGCGCCAGCAGCCAATCACAGCGGGAGTTTGAGCAGTTCTTC.

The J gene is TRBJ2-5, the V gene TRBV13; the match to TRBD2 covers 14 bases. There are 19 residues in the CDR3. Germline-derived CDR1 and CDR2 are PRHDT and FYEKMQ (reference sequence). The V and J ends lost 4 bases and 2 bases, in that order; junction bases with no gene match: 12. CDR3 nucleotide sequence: TGTGCCAGCAGCTCCCTCTCCGGGACTAGCGGGGGCGGGCAAGAGACCCAGTACTTC. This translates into CASSSLSGTSGGGQETQYF.

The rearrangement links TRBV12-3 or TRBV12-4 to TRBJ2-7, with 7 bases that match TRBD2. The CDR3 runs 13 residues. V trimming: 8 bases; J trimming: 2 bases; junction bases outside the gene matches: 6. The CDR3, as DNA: TGTGCCAGCGGAGCGGGAATCCCCTACGAGCAGTACTTC. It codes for CASGAGIPYEQYF.

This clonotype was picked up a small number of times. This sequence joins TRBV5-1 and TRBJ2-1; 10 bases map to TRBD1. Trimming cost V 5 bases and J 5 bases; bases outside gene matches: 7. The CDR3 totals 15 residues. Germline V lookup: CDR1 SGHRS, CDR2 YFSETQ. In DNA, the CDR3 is TGCGCCAGCAGGCGGGACAGGGGTAGGCACAATGAGCAGTTCTTC. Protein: CASRRDRGRHNEQFF.

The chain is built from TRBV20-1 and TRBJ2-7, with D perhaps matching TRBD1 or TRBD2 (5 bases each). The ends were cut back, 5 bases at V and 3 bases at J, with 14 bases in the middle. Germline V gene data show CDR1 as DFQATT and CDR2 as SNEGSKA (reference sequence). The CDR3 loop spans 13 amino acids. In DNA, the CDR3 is TGCAGTGCTGAGGGACGGAAAGACTACGAGCAGTACTTC. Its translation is CSAEGRKDYEQYF.

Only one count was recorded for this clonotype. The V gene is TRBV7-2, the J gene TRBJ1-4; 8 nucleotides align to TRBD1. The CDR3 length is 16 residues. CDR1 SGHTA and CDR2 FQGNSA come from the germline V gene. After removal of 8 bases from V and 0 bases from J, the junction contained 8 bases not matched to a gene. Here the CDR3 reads CASLKTGAATNEKLFF. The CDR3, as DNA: TGTGCCAGCCTCAAGACAGGGGCCGCAACTAATGAAAAACTGTTTTTT.

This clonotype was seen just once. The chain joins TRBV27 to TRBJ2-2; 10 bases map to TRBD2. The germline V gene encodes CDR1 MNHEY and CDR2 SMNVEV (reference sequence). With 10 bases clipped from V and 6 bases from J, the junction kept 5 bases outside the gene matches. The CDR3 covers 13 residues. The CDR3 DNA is TGTGCCACCGCGAGCGGGAGGGCCGGGGAGCTGTTTTTT. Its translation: CATASGRAGELFF.

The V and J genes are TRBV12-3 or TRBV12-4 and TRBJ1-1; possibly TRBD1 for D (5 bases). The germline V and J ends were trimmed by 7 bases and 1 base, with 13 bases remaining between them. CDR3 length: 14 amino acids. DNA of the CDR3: TGTGCCAGCACGCCCCAGGGTAGGAACACTGAAGCTTTCTTT. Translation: CASTPQGRNTEAFF.

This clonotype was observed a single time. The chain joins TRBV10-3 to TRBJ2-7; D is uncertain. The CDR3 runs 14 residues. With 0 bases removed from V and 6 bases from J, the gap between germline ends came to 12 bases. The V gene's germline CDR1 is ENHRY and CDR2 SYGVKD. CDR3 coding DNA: TGTGCCATCAGTGAGTCGAGTAGGAGTGGCGAGCAGTACTTC. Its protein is CAISESSRSGEQYF.

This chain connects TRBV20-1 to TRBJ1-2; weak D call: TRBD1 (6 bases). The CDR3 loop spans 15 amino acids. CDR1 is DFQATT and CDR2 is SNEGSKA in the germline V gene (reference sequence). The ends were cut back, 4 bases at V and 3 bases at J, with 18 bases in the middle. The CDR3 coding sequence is TGCAGTGCTACAGGACACAGGGACCCTGACTATGGCTACACCTTC. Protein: CSATGHRDPDYGYTF.

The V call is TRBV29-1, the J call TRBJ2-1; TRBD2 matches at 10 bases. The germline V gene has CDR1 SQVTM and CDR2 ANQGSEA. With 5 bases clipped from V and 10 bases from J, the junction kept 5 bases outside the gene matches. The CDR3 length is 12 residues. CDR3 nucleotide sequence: TGCAGCGTTCCGGGACTAGCGTTAGAGCAGTTCTTC. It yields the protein CSVPGLALEQFF.

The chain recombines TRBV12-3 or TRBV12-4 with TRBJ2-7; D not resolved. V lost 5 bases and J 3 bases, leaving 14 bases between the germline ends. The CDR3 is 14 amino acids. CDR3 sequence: CASSPPDIVYEQYF. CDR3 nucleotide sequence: TGTGCCAGCAGTCCGCCCGACATCGTCTACGAGCAGTACTTC.

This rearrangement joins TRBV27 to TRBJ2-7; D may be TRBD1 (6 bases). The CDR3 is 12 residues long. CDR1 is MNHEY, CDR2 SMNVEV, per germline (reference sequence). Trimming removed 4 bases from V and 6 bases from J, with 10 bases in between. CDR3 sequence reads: CASSSSGVEQYF. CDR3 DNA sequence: TGTGCCAGCAGTTCGTCAGGGGTCGAGCAGTACTTC.